This T cell receptor beta chain came from a study of T cell repertoires in cytomegalovirus infection (dated 2019 in TCRdb). Background on the whole study: Peptide stimulations targeted recently identified HLA-C-restricted CMV epitopes, whose presentation resists viral immunomodulation, together with well-studied HLA-B-restricted epitopes. The HLA type of each donor mattered for the analysis, because public TCR beta signatures pointed to carriage of CMV infection along with the matching HLA type.

At the junction V is shortened by 0 bases and J by 8 bases; bases outside the gene matches: 10. Sequences SGHTA (CDR1) and FQGTGA (CDR2) are obtained from the germline V gene. The CDR3 runs 16 residues from the cysteine to the phenylalanine. CDR3 DNA only is kept here, 48 bases in frame from base 1. This clonotype was recorded a few times. Its antigen is unknown. Base quality data are lacking; no much larger clone is found one base away. This specimen's treatment or condition label, per the study, means: in vitro stimulation with specific CMV peptide epitopes to enrich CMV-specific T cells. Overall study results and their limits: Cumulative frequency of public TCR beta family members discriminated carriers of CMV infection plus the relevant HLA type in this cohort and an independent 352-donor cohort. In the ex vivo response, HLA-C-restricted CMV-specific TCR beta clonotypes were dominant, and in two of eight donors the single most frequent clonotype came from this HLA-C-restricted group.

Instrument on record: Illumina HiSeq 1500. The public reads were reprocessed in TCRdb via fastp at Q25 and MiXCR, keeping in-frame beta chains. CDR3 protein duplicates are merged, each entry listing the most common genes and DNA. Across this sample there are around 750,000 distinct CDR3 sequences, with approximately 30% seen only once. The ten largest clones represent around 12% of the sample. This material consisted of cultured CD8+ T cells from PBMCs, taken from culture after CMV antigen stimulation. This TCR was sampled from a human donor in good health (CMV status not recorded). Some clones in this sample may be carry-over from other donors' samples. The rearranged chain carries TRBV7-3 and TRBJ2-1, with 7 bases aligning to TRBD2. DNA sequence: TGTGCCAGCAGCTTAACCCGGCGGGGGAGTTTGTATGAGCAGTTCTTC. This encodes CASSLTRRGSLYEQFF.